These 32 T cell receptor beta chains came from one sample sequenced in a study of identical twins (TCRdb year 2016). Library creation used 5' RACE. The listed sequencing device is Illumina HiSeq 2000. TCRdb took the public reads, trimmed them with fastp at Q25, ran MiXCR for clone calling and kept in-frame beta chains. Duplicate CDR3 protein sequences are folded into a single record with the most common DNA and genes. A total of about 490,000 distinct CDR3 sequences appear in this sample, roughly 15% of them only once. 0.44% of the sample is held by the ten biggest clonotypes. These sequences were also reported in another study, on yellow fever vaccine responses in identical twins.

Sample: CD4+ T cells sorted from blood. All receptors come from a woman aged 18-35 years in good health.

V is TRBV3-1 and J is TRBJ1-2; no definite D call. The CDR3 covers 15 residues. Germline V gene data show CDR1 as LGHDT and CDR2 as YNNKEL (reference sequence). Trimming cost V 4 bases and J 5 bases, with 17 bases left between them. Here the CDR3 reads CASSLGPTTGYGYTF. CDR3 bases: TGTGCCAGCAGCCTTGGTCCGACCACGGGTTATGGCTACACCTTC.

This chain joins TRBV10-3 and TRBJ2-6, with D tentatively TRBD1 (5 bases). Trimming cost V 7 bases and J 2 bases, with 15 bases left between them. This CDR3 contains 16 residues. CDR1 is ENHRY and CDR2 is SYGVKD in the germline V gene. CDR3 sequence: CAITERTTAGANVLTF. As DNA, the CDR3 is TGTGCCATCACCGAGAGGACGACAGCTGGGGCCAACGTCCTGACTTTC.

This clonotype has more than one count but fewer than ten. CDR3 DNA: TGCGCCAGCAGCAACCTCTTGGGACAGTCGAACACTGAAGCTTTCTTT. Its protein is CASSNLLGQSNTEAFF. The gene calls are TRBV5-1 and TRBJ1-1; 7 bases align to TRBD1. V lost 4 bases, J lost 1 base, and 10 bases stayed unmatched. The germline V gene has CDR1 SGHRS and CDR2 YFSETQ. This CDR3 spans 16 amino acids.

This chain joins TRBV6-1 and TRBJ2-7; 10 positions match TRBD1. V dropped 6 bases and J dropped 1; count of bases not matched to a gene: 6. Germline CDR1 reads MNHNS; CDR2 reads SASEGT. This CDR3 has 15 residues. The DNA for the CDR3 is TGTGCCAGCAGCGTCGGGGGACAGGGGTCCTACGAGCAGTACGTC. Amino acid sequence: CASSVGGQGSYEQYV.

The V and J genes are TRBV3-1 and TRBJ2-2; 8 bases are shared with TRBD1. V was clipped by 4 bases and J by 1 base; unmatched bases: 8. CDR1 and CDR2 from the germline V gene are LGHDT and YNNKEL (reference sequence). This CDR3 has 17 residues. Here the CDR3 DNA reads TGTGCCAGCAGCCGCGGCCGGGACAGGTTGAACACCGGGGAGCTGTTTTTT. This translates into CASSRGRDRLNTGELFF.

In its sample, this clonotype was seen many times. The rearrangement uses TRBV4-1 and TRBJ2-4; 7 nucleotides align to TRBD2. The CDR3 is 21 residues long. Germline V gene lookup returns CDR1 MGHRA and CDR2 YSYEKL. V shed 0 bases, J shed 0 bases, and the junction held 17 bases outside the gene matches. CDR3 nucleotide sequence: TGCGCCAGCAGCCAAGATCCGGGAGGCTTAAACGACCCTCTAGCCAAAAACATTCAGTACTTC. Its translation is CASSQDPGGLNDPLAKNIQYF.

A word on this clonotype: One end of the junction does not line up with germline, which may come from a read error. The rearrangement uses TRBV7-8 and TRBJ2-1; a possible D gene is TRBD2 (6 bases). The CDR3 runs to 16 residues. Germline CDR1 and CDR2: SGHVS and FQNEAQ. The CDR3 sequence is CASTLGGGIVYNEQFF. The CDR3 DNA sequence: TGTGCCAGCACCTTAGGTGGCGGGATAGTCTACAATGAGCAGTTCTTC.

This CDR3 is CSARGVAGGEQFF. Here the CDR3 DNA reads TGCAGTGCTAGAGGGGTAGCGGGAGGTGAGCAGTTCTTC. The J gene is TRBJ2-1, the V gene TRBV20-1; TRBD2 aligns across 10 bases. Trimming cost V 1 base and J 9 bases; bases outside gene matches: 3. The CDR3 runs to 13 residues. Germline CDR1 is DFQATT and CDR2 is SNEGSKA (reference sequence).

CDR3: CASSQGLAGGDTQYF. The CDR3 nucleotides read TGTGCCAGCAGCCAAGGACTAGCGGGAGGGGATACGCAGTATTTT. J is TRBJ2-3 and V is TRBV3-1; 14 positions agree with TRBD2. This CDR3 has 15 residues. Germline V gene lookup returns CDR1 LGHDT and CDR2 YNNKEL (reference sequence). J gave up 6 bases and V 1 base, and 0 bases lay outside the gene matches.

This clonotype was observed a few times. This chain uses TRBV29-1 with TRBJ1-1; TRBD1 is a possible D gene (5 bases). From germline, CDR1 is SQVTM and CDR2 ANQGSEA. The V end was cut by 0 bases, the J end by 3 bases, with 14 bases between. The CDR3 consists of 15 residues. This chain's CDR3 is CSVEDGTGEDTEAFF. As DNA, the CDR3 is TGCAGCGTTGAAGACGGGACGGGAGAGGACACTGAAGCTTTCTTT.

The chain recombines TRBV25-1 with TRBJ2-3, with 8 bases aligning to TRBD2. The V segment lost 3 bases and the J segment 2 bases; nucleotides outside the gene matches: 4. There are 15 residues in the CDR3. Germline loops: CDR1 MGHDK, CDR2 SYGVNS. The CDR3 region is CASSDNGRATDTQYF. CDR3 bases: TGTGCCAGCAGTGATAACGGGAGGGCCACAGATACGCAGTATTTT. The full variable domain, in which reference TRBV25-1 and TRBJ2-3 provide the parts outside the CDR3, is EADIYQTPRYLVIGTGKKITLECSQTMGHDKMYWYQQDPGMELHLIHYSYGVNSTEKGDLSSESTVSRIRTEHFPLTLESARPSHTSQYLCASSDNGRATDTQYFGPGTRLTVL.

The DNA of the CDR3 is TGTGCCAGCAGCTTAGGCGGGGCAGGAGGGGAGCTGTTTTTT. It is translated as CASSLGGAGGELFF. This chain links TRBV7-2 with TRBJ2-2; D perhaps matches TRBD2 (6 bases). The CDR3 length is 14 residues. Germline-derived CDR1 and CDR2 are SGHTA and FQGNSA. V was shortened by 1 base and J by 8 bases, with 11 bases between the two germline ends.

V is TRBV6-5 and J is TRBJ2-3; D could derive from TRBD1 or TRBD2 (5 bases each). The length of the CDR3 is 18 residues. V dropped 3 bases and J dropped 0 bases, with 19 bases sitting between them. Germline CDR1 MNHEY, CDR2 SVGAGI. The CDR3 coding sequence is TGTGCCAGCAGTTATCGCCCCTCTCGAGGGGCCAGCACAGATACGCAGTATTTT. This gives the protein CASSYRPSRGASTDTQYF.

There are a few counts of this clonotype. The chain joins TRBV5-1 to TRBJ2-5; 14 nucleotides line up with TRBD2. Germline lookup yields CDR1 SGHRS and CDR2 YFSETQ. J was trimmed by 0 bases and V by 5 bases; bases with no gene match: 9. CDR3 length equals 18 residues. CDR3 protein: CASRRGLAGGVYQETQYF. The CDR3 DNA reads TGCGCCAGCAGACGTGGACTAGCGGGGGGCGTTTACCAAGAGACCCAGTACTTC.

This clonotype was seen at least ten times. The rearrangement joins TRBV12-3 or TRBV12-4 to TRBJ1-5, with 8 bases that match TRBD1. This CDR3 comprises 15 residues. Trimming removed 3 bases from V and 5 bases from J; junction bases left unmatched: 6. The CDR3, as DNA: TGTGCCAGCAGTTTGGGCGGACAGGGAGATCAGCCCCAGCATTTT. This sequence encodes CASSLGGQGDQPQHF.

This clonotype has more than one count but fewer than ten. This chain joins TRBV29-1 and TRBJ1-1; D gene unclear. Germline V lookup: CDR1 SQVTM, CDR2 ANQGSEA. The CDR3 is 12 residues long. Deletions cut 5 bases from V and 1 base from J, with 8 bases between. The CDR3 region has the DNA TGCAGCGTTTCGCGTGCGAACACTGAAGCTTTCTTT. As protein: CSVSRANTEAFF.

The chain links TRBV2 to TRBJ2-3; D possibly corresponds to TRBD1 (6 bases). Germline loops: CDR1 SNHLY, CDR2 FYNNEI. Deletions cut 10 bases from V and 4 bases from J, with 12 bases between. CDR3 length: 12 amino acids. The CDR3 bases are TGTGCCACAACAGGGATCGCAGATACGCAGTATTTT. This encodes CATTGIADTQYF. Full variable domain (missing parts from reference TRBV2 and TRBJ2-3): EPEVTQTPSHQVTQMGQEVILRCVPISNHLYFYWYRQILGQKVEFLVSFYNNEISEKSEIFDDQFSVERPDGSNFTLKIRSTKLEDSAMYFCATTGIADTQYFGPGTRLTVL.

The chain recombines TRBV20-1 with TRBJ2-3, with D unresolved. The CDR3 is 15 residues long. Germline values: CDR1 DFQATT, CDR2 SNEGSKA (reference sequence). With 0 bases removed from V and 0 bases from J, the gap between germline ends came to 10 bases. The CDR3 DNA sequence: TGCAGTGCTAGAGATCTCTTTACTAGCACAGATACGCAGTATTTT. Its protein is CSARDLFTSTDTQYF.

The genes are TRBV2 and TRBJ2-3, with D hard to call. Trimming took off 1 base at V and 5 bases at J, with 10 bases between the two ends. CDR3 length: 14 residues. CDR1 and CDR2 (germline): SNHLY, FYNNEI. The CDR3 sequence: CASSEVYSRDTQYF. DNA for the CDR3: TGTGCCAGCAGTGAAGTCTACAGTCGAGATACGCAGTATTTT.

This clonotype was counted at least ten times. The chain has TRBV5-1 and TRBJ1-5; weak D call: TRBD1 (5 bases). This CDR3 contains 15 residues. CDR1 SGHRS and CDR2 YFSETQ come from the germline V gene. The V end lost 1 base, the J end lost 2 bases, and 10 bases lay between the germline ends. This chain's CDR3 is CASSLTGSGNQPQHF. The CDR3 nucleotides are TGCGCCAGCAGCTTGACAGGTTCAGGCAATCAGCCCCAGCATTTT.

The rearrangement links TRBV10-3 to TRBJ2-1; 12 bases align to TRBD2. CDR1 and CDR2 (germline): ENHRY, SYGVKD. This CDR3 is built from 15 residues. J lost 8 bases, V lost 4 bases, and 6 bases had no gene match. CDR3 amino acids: CAISASTSGSDEQFF. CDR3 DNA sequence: TGTGCCATCAGTGCCTCGACTAGCGGGAGCGATGAGCAGTTCTTC.

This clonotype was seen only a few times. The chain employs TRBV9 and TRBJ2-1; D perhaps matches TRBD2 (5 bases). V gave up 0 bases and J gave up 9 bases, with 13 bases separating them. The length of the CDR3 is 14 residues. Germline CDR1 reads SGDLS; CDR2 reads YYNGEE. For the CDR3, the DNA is TGTGCCAGCAGCGTAGATCCGAAGAGGGCTGAGCAGTTCTTC. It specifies CASSVDPKRAEQFF.

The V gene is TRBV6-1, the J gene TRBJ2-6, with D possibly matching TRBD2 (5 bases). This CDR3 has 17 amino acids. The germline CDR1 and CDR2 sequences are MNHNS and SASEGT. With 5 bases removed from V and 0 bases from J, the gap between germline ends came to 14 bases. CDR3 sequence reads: CASSRGSTSSGANVLTF. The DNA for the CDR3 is TGTGCCAGCAGTAGAGGGTCAACCTCCTCTGGGGCCAACGTCCTGACTTTC.

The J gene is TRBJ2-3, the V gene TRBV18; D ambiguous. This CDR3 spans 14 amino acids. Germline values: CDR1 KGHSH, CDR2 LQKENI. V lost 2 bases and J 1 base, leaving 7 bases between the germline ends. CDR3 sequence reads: CASSPAPGTDTQYF. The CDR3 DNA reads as TGTGCCAGCTCACCAGCCCCTGGCACAGATACGCAGTATTTT.

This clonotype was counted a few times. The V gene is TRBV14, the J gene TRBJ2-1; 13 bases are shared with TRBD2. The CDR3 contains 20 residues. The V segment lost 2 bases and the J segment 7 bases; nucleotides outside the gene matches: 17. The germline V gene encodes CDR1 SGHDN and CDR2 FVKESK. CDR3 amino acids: CASSQFPFPLGLAGSNEQFF. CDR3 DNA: TGTGCCAGCAGCCAATTCCCCTTCCCTCTGGGACTAGCGGGATCTAATGAGCAGTTCTTC.

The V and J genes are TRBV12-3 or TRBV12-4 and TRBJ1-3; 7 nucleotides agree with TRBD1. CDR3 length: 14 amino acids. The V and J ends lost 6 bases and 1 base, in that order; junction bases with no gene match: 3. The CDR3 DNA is TGTGCCAGCAGCCGGGACAGATCTGGAAACACCATATATTTT. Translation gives CASSRDRSGNTIYF.

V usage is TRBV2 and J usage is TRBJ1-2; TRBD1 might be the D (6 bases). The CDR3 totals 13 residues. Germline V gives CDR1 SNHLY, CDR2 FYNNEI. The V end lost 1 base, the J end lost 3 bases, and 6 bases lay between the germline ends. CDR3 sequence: CASSEEGDYGYTF. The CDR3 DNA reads TGTGCCAGCAGTGAAGAGGGGGACTATGGCTACACCTTC.

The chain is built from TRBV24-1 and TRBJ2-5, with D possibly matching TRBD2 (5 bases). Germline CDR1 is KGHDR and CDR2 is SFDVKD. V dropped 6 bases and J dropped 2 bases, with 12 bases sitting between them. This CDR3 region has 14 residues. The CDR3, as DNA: TGTGCCACCAGTACAACCCGGGGACAAGAGACCCAGTACTTC. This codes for CATSTTRGQETQYF.

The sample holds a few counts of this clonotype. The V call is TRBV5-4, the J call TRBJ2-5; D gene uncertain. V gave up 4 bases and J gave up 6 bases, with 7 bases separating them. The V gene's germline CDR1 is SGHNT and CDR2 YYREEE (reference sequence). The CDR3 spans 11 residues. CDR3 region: CASSLCKTQYF. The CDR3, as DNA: TGTGCCAGCAGCCTTTGCAAGACCCAGTACTTC.

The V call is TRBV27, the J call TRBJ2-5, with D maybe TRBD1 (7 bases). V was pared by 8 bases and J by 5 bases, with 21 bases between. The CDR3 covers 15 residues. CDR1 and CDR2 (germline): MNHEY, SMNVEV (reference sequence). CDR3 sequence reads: CASGLSGTVGETQYF. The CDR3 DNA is TGTGCCAGCGGACTATCCGGGACAGTAGGCGAGACCCAGTACTTC.

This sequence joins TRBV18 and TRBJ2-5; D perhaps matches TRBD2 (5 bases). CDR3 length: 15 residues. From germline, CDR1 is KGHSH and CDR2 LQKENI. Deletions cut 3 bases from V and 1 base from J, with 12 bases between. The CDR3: CASSPPDYLQETQYF. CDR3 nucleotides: TGTGCCAGCTCACCGCCTGACTACCTCCAAGAGACCCAGTACTTC.

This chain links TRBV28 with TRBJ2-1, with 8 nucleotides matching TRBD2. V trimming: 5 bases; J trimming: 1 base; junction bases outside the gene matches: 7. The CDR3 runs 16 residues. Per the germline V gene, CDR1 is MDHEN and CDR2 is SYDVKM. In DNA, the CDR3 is TGTGCCAGCAGTCCAGCGGGGGCTGTATCCTACAATGAGCAGTTCTTC. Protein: CASSPAGAVSYNEQFF.